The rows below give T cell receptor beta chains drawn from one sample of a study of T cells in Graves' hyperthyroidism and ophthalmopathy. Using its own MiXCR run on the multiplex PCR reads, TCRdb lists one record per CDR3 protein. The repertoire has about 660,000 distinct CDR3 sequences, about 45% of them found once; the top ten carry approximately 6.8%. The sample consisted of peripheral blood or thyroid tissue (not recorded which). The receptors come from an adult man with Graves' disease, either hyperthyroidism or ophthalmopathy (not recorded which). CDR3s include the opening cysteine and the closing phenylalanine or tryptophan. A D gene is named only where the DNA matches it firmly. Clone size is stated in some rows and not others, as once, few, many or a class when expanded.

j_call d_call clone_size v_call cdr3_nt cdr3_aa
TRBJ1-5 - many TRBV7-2 TGTGCCAGCAGCTTCGACAGCTTACAGCCCCAGCATTTT CASSFDSLQPQHF
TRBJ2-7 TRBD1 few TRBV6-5 TGTGCCAGCAGTTACTCAGACAGGGTTAACTACGAGCAGTACTTC CASSYSDRVNYEQYF
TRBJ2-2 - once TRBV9 TGTGCCAGCAGCGTAGCATTCTTGGGGGGGGACAGGGAGCTGTTTTTT CASSVAFLGGDRELFF
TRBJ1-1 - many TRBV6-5 TGTGCCAGCAGTGAAGCAAGAGATGCAGCTTTCTTT CASSEARDAAFF
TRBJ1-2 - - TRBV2 TGTGCCAGCAGCGAAGGACAGACGTCCTATGGCTACACCTTC CASSEGQTSYGYTF
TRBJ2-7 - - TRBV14 TGTGCCAGCAGCCGAGATTCAAGGACACAGTGCGAGCAGTACTTC CASSRDSRTQCEQYF
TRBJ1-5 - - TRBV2 TGTGCCAGCACGGCAGGGCTCAGTCAGCCCCAGCATTTT CASTAGLSQPQHF
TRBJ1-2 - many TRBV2 TGTGCCAGCAGTGATCCGGACCTGGGGGCGTATGGCTACACCTTC CASSDPDLGAYGYTF
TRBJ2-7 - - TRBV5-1 TGCGCCAGCAGCGAGCCTAGTAATTCCTACGAGCAGTACTTC CASSEPSNSYEQYF
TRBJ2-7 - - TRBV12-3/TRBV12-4 TGTGCCAGCAGAGGGACGGGGAGCTCCTACGAGCAGTACTTC CASRGTGSSYEQYF
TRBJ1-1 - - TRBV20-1 TGCAGTGCCTATAACGCCCCGAACACTGAAGCTTTCTTT CSAYNAPNTEAFF
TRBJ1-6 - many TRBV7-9 TGTGCCAGCAGCTTGGCAAACTCCTATAATTCACCCCTCCACTTT CASSLANSYNSPLHF
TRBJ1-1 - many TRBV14 TGTGCCAGCAGCCAGATGGACACGTTGAACACTGAAGCTTTCTTT CASSQMDTLNTEAFF
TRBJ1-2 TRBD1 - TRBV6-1 TGTGCCAGCAGTGAAGCAGACAGGGGGTACGGCTACACCTTC CASSEADRGYGYTF
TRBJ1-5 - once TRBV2 TGTGCCAGCAGTGCGCTAGAAGAGACCCAGCATTTT CASSALEETQHF
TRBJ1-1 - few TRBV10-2 TGCGCCAGCAGTGAGGGCCCCGGGGGGCTGAACACTGAAGCTTTCTTT CASSEGPGGLNTEAFF
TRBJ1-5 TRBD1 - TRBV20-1 TGCAGTGCGTTGACAGGGGGGGAATATAGCAATCAGCCCCAGCATTTT CSALTGGEYSNQPQHF
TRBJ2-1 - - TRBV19 TGTGCCAGTACCCGGACTTTGGTGGGCTACAATGAGCAGTTCTTC CASTRTLVGYNEQFF
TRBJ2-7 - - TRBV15 TGTGCCACCAGCGTTACCCAGGGAGCCTACGAGCAGTACTTC CATSVTQGAYEQYF
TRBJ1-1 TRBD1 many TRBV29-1 TGCAGCGTCCGGACAGGGCGGACTGAAGCTTTCTTT CSVRTGRTEAFF
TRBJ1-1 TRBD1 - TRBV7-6 TGTGCCAGCAGCCAAGCCGGGACAGGAGGTTTAATTCCTGAAGCTTTCTTT CASSQAGTGGLIPEAFF
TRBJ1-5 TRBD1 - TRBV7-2 TGTGCCAGCAGCGGACAGGGGTTTGGTAATCAGCCCCAGCGTTTT CASSGQGFGNQPQRF
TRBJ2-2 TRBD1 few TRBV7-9 TGTGCCAGCAGCTTAATGGACAGGGGGAGCACCGGGGAGCTGTTTTTT CASSLMDRGSTGELFF
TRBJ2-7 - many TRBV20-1 TGCAGTGCTAGAGATACCGGGGACCACGAGCAGTACTTC CSARDTGDHEQYF
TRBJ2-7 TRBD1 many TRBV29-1 TGCAGCGTCACCGGGACAGGGGAGTACGAGCAGTACTTC CSVTGTGEYEQYF
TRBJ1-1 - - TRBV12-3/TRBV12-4 TGTGCCAGCAGTTTACGGGGGTTGGAGGAAGCTTTCTTT CASSLRGLEEAFF
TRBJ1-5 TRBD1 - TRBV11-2 TGTGCCAGCAGCTCCTCAGGGGGCCGGGAACAGCCCCAGCATTTT CASSSSGGREQPQHF
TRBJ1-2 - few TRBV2 TGTGCCAGCACCAAGCACGGGACCAACTATGGCTACACCTTC CASTKHGTNYGYTF
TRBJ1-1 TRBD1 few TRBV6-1 TGTGCCAGCAGTGGCGGGACAGGGGTCGGCACTGAAGCTTTCTTT CASSGGTGVGTEAFF
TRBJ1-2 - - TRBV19 TGTGCCAGTAGTGATACAGGGATTACCTATGGCCACACCTTC CASSDTGITYGHTF
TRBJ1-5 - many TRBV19 TGTGCCAGTAGTTGGGACGGCCGCAATCAGCCCCAGCATTTT CASSWDGRNQPQHF
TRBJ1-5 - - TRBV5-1 TGCGCCAGCAGCTTGACTGCGGGCGCTCAGCCCCAGCATTTT CASSLTAGAQPQHF
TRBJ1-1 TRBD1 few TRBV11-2 TGTGCCAGCAGCTTATCAGACAGGGTCCCGAACACTGAAGCTTTCTTT CASSLSDRVPNTEAFF
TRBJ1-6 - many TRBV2 TGTGCCAGCAGTGAGAGGGCGACAGGTCTCTCACCCCTCCACTTT CASSERATGLSPLHF
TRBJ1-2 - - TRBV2 TGTGCCAGCAGTGAAGGATTTCGAGACGGCGAAGGCTACACCTTC CASSEGFRDGEGYTF
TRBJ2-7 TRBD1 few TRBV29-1 TGCAGCGTTGGGGGGACAGGGGCCTACGAGCAGTACTTC CSVGGTGAYEQYF
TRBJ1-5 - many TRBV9 TGTGCCAGCAGCGTAGACCCGACATCCAATCAGCCCCAGCATTTT CASSVDPTSNQPQHF
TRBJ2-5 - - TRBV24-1 TGTGCCATCAGTGAGTCAAGCGGGCTTCGAGAGACCCAGTACTTC CAISESSGLRETQYF
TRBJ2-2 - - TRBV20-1 TGCAGTGCTAGAGGCGGGGAGCTGTTTTTT CSARGGELFF